What follows are 30 T cell receptor beta chains derived from one specimen sequenced in a study of type 1 regulatory T cells. Their cognate antigens are unknown. General observations from the study: Compared with non-Tr1 cells, Tr1 cells showed a narrower TCR repertoire.

Each CDR3 protein gets one entry after TCRdb re-called the reads with MiXCR. The sample holds 6,200 or so distinct CDR3 sequences; roughly a third are singletons and the top ten take 20% to 30%. Sequenced input: cultured type 1 regulatory T (Tr1) cells, either the whole culture or a sorted fraction (not recorded which). The receptor source for this set is a human donor in good health.

The chain is built from TRBV18 and TRBJ1-4; D unclear. This CDR3 region has 14 residues. The germline V gene has CDR1 KGHSH and CDR2 LQKENI. The V gene lost 1 base and the J gene lost 2 bases, with 5 bases spanning the gap. The CDR3 sequence: CASSPLRTNEKLFF. Written as DNA, the CDR3 is TGTGCCAGCTCACCACTGCGGACTAATGAAAAACTGTTTTTT.

This chain links TRBV19 with TRBJ2-7; D may be TRBD2 (5 bases). V lost 2 bases, J lost 6 bases, and 8 bases lay in between. CDR3 length: 12 residues. Germline lookup yields CDR1 LNHDA and CDR2 SQIVND (reference sequence). CDR3 DNA sequence: TGTGCCAGTAGTATATTACGGGGCGAGCAGTACTTC. Translated, it gives CASSILRGEQYF.

The J gene is TRBJ1-1, the V gene TRBV18; 8 nucleotides line up with TRBD1. This CDR3 contains 14 residues. Germline trimming cut 3 bases from V and 1 base from J; bases unmatched to any gene: 1. Per germline, CDR1 KGHSH and CDR2 LQKENI. The DNA of the CDR3 is TGTGCCAGCTCACCCGGGACAGGGAACACTGAAGCTTTCTTT. Its protein is CASSPGTGNTEAFF.

Comments on this clonotype: This sequence may be a read error, since a much larger clone differs from it by one base. The chain uses TRBV5-1 and TRBJ2-2, with D perhaps assigned TRBD1 or TRBD2 (5 bases each). CDR1 and CDR2 from the germline V gene are SGHRS and YFSETQ. The CDR3 is 13 amino acids. The CDR3 DNA sequence: TGCGCCAGCAGTTCGCTAGGGACCGGGAAGCTGTTTTTT. Translation gives CASSSLGTGKLFF.

With regard to this clonotype: The junction departs from the called germline gene at one end, perhaps through a read error. The genes are TRBV27 and TRBJ2-7; the match to TRBD2 covers 7 bases. The germline gives CDR1 MNHEY, CDR2 SMNVEV (reference sequence). The CDR3 spans 15 residues. Here the CDR3 DNA reads TGTGCCAACAGTTTAGACGGGAGGCCCTTAGGCGAGCAGTACTTC. Protein: CANSLDGRPLGEQYF.

In regard to this clonotype: This may be a read error, as it is one base from a much larger clone. The chain recombines TRBV6-1 with TRBJ2-5, with D tentatively TRBD1 (5 bases). The CDR3 covers 15 residues. Germline V lookup: CDR1 MNHNS, CDR2 SASEGT. Trimming took off 8 bases at V and 1 base at J, with 17 bases between the two ends. In nucleotides, the CDR3 is TGTGCCAGCGGGGCAAGGCAGGGATTCCAAGAGACCCAGTACTTC. Protein: CASGARQGFQETQYF.

This chain uses TRBV7-2 with TRBJ2-1, with D unclear. Trimming took 2 bases from V and 8 from J, leaving 4 bases between them. This CDR3 is built from 11 residues. The germline V gene encodes CDR1 SGHTA and CDR2 FQGNSA. Written as DNA, the CDR3 is TGTGCCAGCAGCTTACTGTATGAGCAGTTCTTC. This codes for CASSLLYEQFF.

J is TRBJ1-2 and V is TRBV12-3 or TRBV12-4; 7 positions match TRBD1. This CDR3 is 14 amino acids long. The V gene end was trimmed by 6 bases and the J gene end by 7 bases; junction bases not matched to a gene: 11. CDR3 residues: CASRRTGADCGYTF. The CDR3, as DNA: TGTGCCAGCAGACGAACAGGGGCAGACTGTGGCTACACCTTC.

This clonotype appeared many times. The genes are TRBV12-3 or TRBV12-4 and TRBJ2-2; D is possibly TRBD2 (6 bases). Trimming left V 3 bases short and J 1 base short, with 12 bases between. The CDR3 runs 16 residues. CDR3 coding DNA: TGTGCCAGCAGTTTCCACGGGAGTAAGAACACCGGGGAGCTGTTTTTT. Residues: CASSFHGSKNTGELFF.

The chain recombines TRBV13 with TRBJ2-2; D is ambiguous. The CDR3 extends over 13 amino acids. Looked up from germline, CDR1 is PRHDT and CDR2 is FYEKMQ (reference sequence). V was pared by 4 bases and J by 5 bases, with 8 bases between. The CDR3 sequence: CASSWGWTGELFF. DNA of the CDR3: TGTGCCAGCAGCTGGGGTTGGACCGGGGAGCTGTTTTTT.

In regard to this clonotype: Since a much larger clone is just one base distant, this may be a read error. The chain combines TRBV10-1 with TRBJ2-2; D is possibly TRBD2 (6 bases). Germline loops: CDR1 WNHNN, CDR2 SYGVQD (reference sequence). This CDR3 region has 14 residues. CDR3 nucleotide sequence: TGCGCCAGCAGTGAGTGGAAAAGAGCCGGGGGGCTGTTTTTT. Residues: CASSEWKRAGGLFF.

This chain connects TRBV6-2 or TRBV6-3 to TRBJ1-4, with D maybe TRBD1 (5 bases). Looked up from germline, CDR1 is MNHEY and CDR2 is SVGEGT. The V end was cut by 6 bases, the J end by 7 bases, with 15 bases between. The CDR3 contains 14 residues. The CDR3 reads CASRTTAVREKLFF. The CDR3 DNA reads as TGTGCCAGCAGAACGACAGCCGTCCGTGAAAAACTGTTTTTT.

This clonotype is medium-sized by share. The rearrangement links TRBV12-3 or TRBV12-4 to TRBJ2-4, with D unclear. The CDR3 contains 13 residues. Trimming cost V 3 bases and J 10 bases, with 13 bases left between them. The CDR3 spells CASSLSTEKIQYF. CDR3 coding DNA: TGTGCCAGCAGTTTGAGTACAGAGAAAATTCAGTACTTC.

This chain joins TRBV6-1 and TRBJ2-7, with 10 bases lining up with TRBD2. V was pared by 0 bases and J by 2 bases, with 1 base of the junction left unmatched. The germline V gene has CDR1 MNHNS and CDR2 SASEGT. The CDR3 spans 15 residues. The CDR3 DNA reads as TGTGCCAGCAGTGAAGCCGGGACTAGCGCCTACGAGCAGTACTTC. Translated, it gives CASSEAGTSAYEQYF.

As concerns this clonotype: A read error is likely here: a far larger clone is one base away. This chain joins TRBV24-1 and TRBJ2-5, with D perhaps matching TRBD1 or TRBD2 (6 bases each). The CDR3 is made up of 15 amino acids. V lost 11 bases, J lost 1 base, and 19 bases lay in between. The germline gives CDR1 KGHDR, CDR2 SFDVKD. In DNA form, the CDR3 reads TGTGCCAGCAGCCAACTACGGGGGCCCCAAGAGACCCAGTACTTC. Translation gives CASSQLRGPQETQYF.

This clonotype is medium-sized in the sample. In nucleotides, the CDR3 is TGCGCCAGCAGCTTAACTGTCGGGACTAGCGGCTACGAGCAGTACTTC. Translated, it gives CASSLTVGTSGYEQYF. The chain employs TRBV5-1 and TRBJ2-7, with 11 bases aligning to TRBD2. The CDR3 is made up of 16 amino acids. CDR1 and CDR2 from the germline V gene are SGHRS and YFSETQ. With V trimmed by 2 bases and J by 3 bases, 7 bases remained unmatched.

In its sample, this clonotype is medium-sized (0.01 to 0.1%). V and J are TRBV5-1 and TRBJ2-3; 8 bases match TRBD2. This CDR3 is 17 amino acids long. Germline CDR1 reads SGHRS; CDR2 reads YFSETQ. Trimming cost V 5 bases and J 1 base; bases outside gene matches: 12. CDR3 nucleotides: TGCGCCAGCAGTTCGGAAGGCGGGAGGACCGGCACAGATACGCAGTATTTT. This encodes CASSSEGGRTGTDTQYF. Full variable domain (remainder filled in from reference TRBV5-1 and TRBJ2-3): KAGVTQTPRYLIKTRGQQVTLSCSPISGHRSVSWYQQTPGQGLQFLFEYFSETQRNKGNFPGRFSGRQFSNSRSEMNVSTLELGDSALYLCASSSEGGRTGTDTQYFGPGTRLTVL.

With respect to this clonotype: This may come from a read error, since a much larger clone is one base off. The chain recombines TRBV28 with TRBJ2-7; 12 bases are shared with TRBD2. There are 15 residues in the CDR3. Germline loops: CDR1 MDHEN, CDR2 SYDVKM. CDR3 residues: CASSPGSSGRGERYF. As DNA, the CDR3 is TGTGCCAGCAGTCCGGGGTCTAGCGGGAGGGGTGAGCGGTACTTC.

Regarding this clonotype: This sequence is one base from a far larger clone and is likely a read error. The chain combines TRBV4-2 with TRBJ2-1; 7 bases agree with TRBD2. This CDR3 spans 17 amino acids. Germline V gene sequence: CDR1 LGHNA, CDR2 YNFKEQ. This CDR3 is CVSSQDPGGVTRNEQFF. Written as DNA, the CDR3 is TGCGTCAGCAGCCAAGATCCTGGGGGGGTCACTCGCAATGAGCAGTTCTTC.

This clonotype was picked up a small number of times. This chain connects TRBV5-4 to TRBJ2-3, with D possibly being TRBD1 or TRBD2 (5 bases each). CDR3 length: 13 residues. Germline CDR1 SGHNT, CDR2 YYREEE (reference sequence). Deletions cut 4 bases from V and 0 bases from J, with 6 bases between. CDR3 amino acids: CASSGDSTDTQYF. CDR3 sequence (DNA): TGTGCCAGCAGCGGGGACAGCACAGATACGCAGTATTTT.

This clonotype is labeled as medium-sized. The gene calls are TRBV4-3 and TRBJ2-2, with TRBD2 as a possible D gene (6 bases). CDR3 size: 14 residues. From germline, CDR1 is LGHNA and CDR2 YSLEER. The V end lost 1 base, the J end lost 5 bases, and 8 bases lay between the germline ends. In DNA, the CDR3 is TGCGCCAGCAGCCAAGTAGGAGGGACCGGGGAGCTGTTTTTT. Protein product: CASSQVGGTGELFF.

The chain uses TRBV7-2 and TRBJ2-7, with 9 bases identical to TRBD2. This CDR3 has 16 residues. The V segment lost 1 base and the J segment 1 base; nucleotides outside the gene matches: 5. Germline V gives CDR1 SGHTA, CDR2 FQGNSA. The CDR3 here is CASSLVRAGGSYEQYF. DNA of the CDR3: TGTGCCAGCAGCTTAGTGAGGGCGGGAGGGTCCTACGAGCAGTACTTC.

The chain has TRBV7-2 and TRBJ1-1; 7 bases map to TRBD1. J gave up 5 bases and V 4 bases, and 4 bases lay outside the gene matches. CDR1 is SGHTA, CDR2 FQGNSA, per germline. This CDR3 is built from 13 residues. The CDR3 loop is CASSSQQGTEAFF. CDR3 in DNA: TGTGCCAGCAGCTCGCAACAGGGGACTGAAGCTTTCTTT. The variable domain in full, completed from reference TRBV7-2 and TRBJ1-1, reads GAGVSQSPSNKVTEKGKDVELRCDPISGHTALYWYRQSLGQGLEFLIYFQGNSAPDKSGLPSDRFSAERTGGSVSTLTIQRTQQEDSAVYLCASSSQQGTEAFFGQGTRLTVV.

Concerning this clonotype: Germline and junction disagree at one end, which may indicate a read error. The chain joins TRBV2 to TRBJ2-2; D perhaps matches TRBD2 (5 bases). CDR1 is SNHLY and CDR2 is FYNNEI in the germline V gene. CDR3 length: 15 residues. The CDR3 is CASSEARMNTGELLF. CDR3 bases: TGTGCCAGCAGTGAAGCGCGGATGAACACCGGGGAGCTGCTTTTT.

This chain links TRBV6-5 with TRBJ2-2, with 9 bases aligning to TRBD2. V shed 7 bases and J 4 bases; nucleotides not matched to a gene: 13. Germline values: CDR1 MNHEY, CDR2 SVGAGI. This CDR3 is 17 amino acids long. The CDR3 region is CASTLAGVGSGTGELFF. CDR3 bases: TGTGCCAGCACCTTAGCGGGAGTAGGATCTGGCACCGGGGAGCTGTTTTTT.

This clonotype is categorized as medium-sized. The chain links TRBV5-4 to TRBJ2-1, with 12 bases fitting TRBD2. Germline-derived CDR1 and CDR2 are SGHNT and YYREEE (reference sequence). V lost 2 bases, J lost 0 bases, and 12 bases stayed unmatched. The CDR3 covers 20 residues. Written as DNA, the CDR3 is TGTGCCAGCAGCTTTGGTGGGGGACTAGCGGGTTTACACTCCTACAATGAGCAGTTCTTC. Its translation is CASSFGGGLAGLHSYNEQFF.

This clonotype was seen many times. The CDR3 region is CASSQGLSSYNEQFF. The CDR3 DNA reads as TGTGCCAGCAGCCAAGGACTGAGCTCCTACAATGAGCAGTTCTTC. This rearrangement joins TRBV3-1 to TRBJ2-1, with D uncertain. CDR3 length: 15 amino acids. Trimming cost V 1 base and J 0 bases, with 7 bases left between them. In germline, CDR1 is LGHDT, CDR2 YNNKEL (reference sequence).

By its share, this clonotype is medium-sized. This rearrangement joins TRBV5-4 to TRBJ2-1, with a weak D call TRBD1 (6 bases). Germline V gene sequence: CDR1 SGHNT, CDR2 YYREEE (reference sequence). V was cut by 4 bases and J by 1 base, with 18 bases left in between. This CDR3 spans 17 amino acids. In DNA form, the CDR3 reads TGTGCCAGCAGCCCTAAAACAGGGTCCGGGTCCTACAATGAGCAGTTCTTC. Its translation: CASSPKTGSGSYNEQFF.

A few counts support this clonotype. The chain couples TRBV10-3 to TRBJ1-4; 8 nucleotides line up with TRBD1. V shed 3 bases and J 10 bases; nucleotides not matched to a gene: 4. In germline, CDR1 is ENHRY, CDR2 SYGVKD. This CDR3 is 13 amino acids long. The CDR3 sequence: CAISDSDRGKLFF. The CDR3 nucleotides are TGTGCCATCAGTGACTCAGACAGGGGAAAACTGTTTTTT.

The chain couples TRBV20-1 to TRBJ2-1; 7 bases are shared with TRBD1. The CDR3 consists of 17 residues. Germline lookup yields CDR1 DFQATT and CDR2 SNEGSKA (reference sequence). After removal of 0 bases from V and 1 base from J, the junction contained 9 bases not matched to a gene. The CDR3 sequence: CSARDTRTGASYNEQFF. The CDR3 DNA reads TGCAGTGCTAGAGATACGCGAACAGGGGCTTCCTACAATGAGCAGTTCTTC.